The source of this T cell receptor beta chain is a study of vaccination effects on CD4 cells after COVID-19. An approximately ten-day culture period preceded the isolation of CD4+ T cells. Germline loops: CDR1 ENHRY, CDR2 SYGVKD. The CDR3 contains 16 residues. Trimming took off 2 bases at V and 4 bases at J, with 12 bases between the two ends. With respect to this clone: No antigen is known for it.

Assay: immunoSEQ multiplex PCR; the TCRdb copy retains only in-frame clones and omits some. Of fewer than 40,000 clones listed, roughly two thirds are singletons. The chain uses TRBV10-3 and TRBJ2-6, with TRBD2 as a possible D gene (5 bases). Sequenced here: CD4+ T cells from PBMCs cultured without peptide, sampled before COVID-19 vaccination. The TCR originated in a human donor who received a COVID-19 vaccine. CDR3 DNA sequence: TGTGCCATCAGTGAGCCGGCGGACTCCGGGGCCAACGTCCTGACTTTC. It specifies CAISEPADSGANVLTF.